Shown below are 6 T cell receptor beta chains from a single sample sequenced in a study of CD8 T cells in Susac syndrome (dated by TCRdb to the late 2010s). Libraries were built with the immunoSEQ multiplex PCR assay. RNA was extracted with the RNeasy kit and roughly 0.5 to 1 ug was reverse transcribed using random hexamers. The public reads were reprocessed in TCRdb via fastp at Q25 and MiXCR, keeping in-frame beta chains. Each CDR3 protein gets just one entry, which takes the most common genes and DNA from the rows behind it. The sample yields some 110,000 distinct CDR3 sequences; approximately 93% were counted once. The ten largest account for 0.093% of the sample. Sequencing was carried out using CD4+ T cells from PBMCs. Receptors originate from a human donor with multiple sclerosis.

The chain recombines TRBV7-2 with TRBJ2-1; D is unclear. V lost 1 base and J 5 bases, leaving 18 bases between the germline ends. The CDR3 spans 17 residues. CDR1 and CDR2 (germline): SGHTA, FQGNSA. The CDR3 region has the DNA TGTGCCAGCAGCTTAGAACGGGTGCGTAGTTCGGACAATGAGCAGTTCTTC. Amino acids: CASSLERVRSSDNEQFF.

This clonotype was seen once. The V and J genes are TRBV6-4 and TRBJ1-2; D is undetermined. Trimming pared 0 bases from V and 8 bases from J, leaving 10 bases between. This CDR3 region has 13 residues. Germline V CDR1 and CDR2: MRHNA, SNTAGT. CDR3 in DNA: TGTGCCAGCAGTGACTCGGGCGCGGGAGGCTACACCTTC. This translates into CASSDSGAGGYTF.

The chain uses TRBV4-1 and TRBJ2-1; perhaps D is TRBD1 or TRBD2 (5 bases each). CDR1 MGHRA and CDR2 YSYEKL come from the germline V gene. Trimming removed 3 bases at V and 2 bases at J, with 11 bases between. The CDR3 covers 15 residues. CDR3 bases: TGCGCCAGCAGCCAGGGGGACGGGACCTACAATGAGCAGTTCTTC. Its translation: CASSQGDGTYNEQFF.

The chain recombines TRBV3-1 with TRBJ2-1, with 12 bases matching TRBD2. The CDR3 has 16 residues. The germline V gene has CDR1 LGHDT and CDR2 YNNKEL (reference sequence). Trimming took 4 bases from V and 8 from J; bases not matched to a gene: 9. In DNA, the CDR3 is TGTGCCAGCAGCCCCTCCCGACTAGCGGGGGCGGATGAGCAGTTCTTC. Translating gives CASSPSRLAGADEQFF.

The CDR3 DNA reads TGCGCCAGCAGCCTAGTTCCCCTGACAGGGGATCAGCCCCAGCATTTT. Encoded protein: CASSLVPLTGDQPQHF. The chain uses TRBV5-1 and TRBJ1-5; 8 bases are a match to TRBD1. J lost 5 bases, V lost 4 bases, and 11 bases had no gene match. The CDR3 is 16 residues long. CDR1 and CDR2 (germline): SGHRS, YFSETQ.

The chain is built from TRBV7-2 and TRBJ2-1; 10 bases align to TRBD2. Germline CDR1 is SGHTA and CDR2 is FQGNSA. The CDR3 contains 16 residues. J was trimmed by 5 bases and V by 4 bases; bases with no gene match: 8. CDR3 DNA: TGTGCCAGCAGCTGGAAGAGCGGGGGGGCCGACAATGAGCAGTTCTTC. Protein sequence: CASSWKSGGADNEQFF.